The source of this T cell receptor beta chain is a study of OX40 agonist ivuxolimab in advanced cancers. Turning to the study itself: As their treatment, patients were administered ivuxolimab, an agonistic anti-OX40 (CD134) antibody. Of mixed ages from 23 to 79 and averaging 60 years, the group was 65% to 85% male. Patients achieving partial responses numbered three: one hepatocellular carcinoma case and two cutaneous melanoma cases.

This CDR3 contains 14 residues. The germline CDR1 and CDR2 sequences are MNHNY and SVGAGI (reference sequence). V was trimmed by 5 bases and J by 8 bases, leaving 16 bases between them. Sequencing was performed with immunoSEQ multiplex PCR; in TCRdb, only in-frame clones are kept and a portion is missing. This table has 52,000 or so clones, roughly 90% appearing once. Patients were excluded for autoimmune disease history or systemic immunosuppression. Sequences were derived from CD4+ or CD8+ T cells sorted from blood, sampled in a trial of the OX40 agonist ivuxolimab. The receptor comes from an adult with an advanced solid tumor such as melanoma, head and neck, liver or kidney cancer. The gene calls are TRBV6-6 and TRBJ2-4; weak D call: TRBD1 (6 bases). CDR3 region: CASSPEQGLDIQYF. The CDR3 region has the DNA TGTGCCAGCAGTCCCGAACAGGGTTTAGACATTCAGTACTTC.